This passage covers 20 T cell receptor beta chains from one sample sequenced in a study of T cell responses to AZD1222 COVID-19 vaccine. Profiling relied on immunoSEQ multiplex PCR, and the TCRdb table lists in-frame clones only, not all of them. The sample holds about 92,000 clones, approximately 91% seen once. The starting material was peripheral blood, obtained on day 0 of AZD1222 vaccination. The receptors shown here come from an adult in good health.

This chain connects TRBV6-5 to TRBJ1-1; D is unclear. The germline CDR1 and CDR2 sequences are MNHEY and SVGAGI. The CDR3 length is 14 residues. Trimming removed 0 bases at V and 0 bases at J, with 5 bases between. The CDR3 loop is CASSYSAVNTEAFF. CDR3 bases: TGTGCCAGCAGTTACTCGGCTGTGAACACTGAAGCTTTCTTT.

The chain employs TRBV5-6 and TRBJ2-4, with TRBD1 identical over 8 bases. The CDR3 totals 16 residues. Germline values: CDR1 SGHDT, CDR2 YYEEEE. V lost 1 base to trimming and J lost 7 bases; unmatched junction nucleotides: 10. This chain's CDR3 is CASSLYRGTVSNIQYF. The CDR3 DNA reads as TGTGCCAGCAGCTTGTACAGGGGGACAGTTAGTAACATTCAGTACTTC.

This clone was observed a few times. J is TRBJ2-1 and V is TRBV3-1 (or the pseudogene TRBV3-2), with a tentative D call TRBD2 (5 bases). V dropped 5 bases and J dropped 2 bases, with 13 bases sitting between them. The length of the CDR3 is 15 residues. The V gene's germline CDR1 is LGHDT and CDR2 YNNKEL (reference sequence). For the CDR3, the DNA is TGTGCCAGCAGCGTTACCGGGATGACCTACAATGAGCAGTTCTTC. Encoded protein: CASSVTGMTYNEQFF.

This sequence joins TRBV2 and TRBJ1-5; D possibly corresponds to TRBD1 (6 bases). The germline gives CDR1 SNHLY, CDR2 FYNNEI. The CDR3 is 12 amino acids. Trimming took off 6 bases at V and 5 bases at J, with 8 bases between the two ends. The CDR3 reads CASRGQDQPQHF. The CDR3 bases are TGTGCCAGCAGGGGACAAGATCAGCCCCAGCATTTT.

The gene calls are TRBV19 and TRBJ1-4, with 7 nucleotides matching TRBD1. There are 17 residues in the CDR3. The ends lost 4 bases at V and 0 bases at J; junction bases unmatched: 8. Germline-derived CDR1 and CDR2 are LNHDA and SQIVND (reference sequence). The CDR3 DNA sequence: TGTGCCAGTAGTAGGGTGGGACAGCTCTCAACTAATGAAAAACTGTTTTTT. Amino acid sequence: CASSRVGQLSTNEKLFF.

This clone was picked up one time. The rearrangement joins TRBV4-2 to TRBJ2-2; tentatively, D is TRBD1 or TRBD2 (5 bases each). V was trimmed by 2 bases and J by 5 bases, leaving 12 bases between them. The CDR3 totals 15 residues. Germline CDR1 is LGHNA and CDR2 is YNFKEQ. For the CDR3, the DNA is TGTGCCAGCAGCCAACGGTGGGGGTTTACCGGGGAGCTGTTTTTT. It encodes CASSQRWGFTGELFF.

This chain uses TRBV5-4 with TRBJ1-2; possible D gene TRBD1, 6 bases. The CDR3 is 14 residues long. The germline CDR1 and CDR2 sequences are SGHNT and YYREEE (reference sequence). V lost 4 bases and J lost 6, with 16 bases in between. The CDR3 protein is CASSPGWTANGYTF. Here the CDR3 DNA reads TGTGCCAGCAGCCCGGGTTGGACAGCAAATGGCTACACCTTC.

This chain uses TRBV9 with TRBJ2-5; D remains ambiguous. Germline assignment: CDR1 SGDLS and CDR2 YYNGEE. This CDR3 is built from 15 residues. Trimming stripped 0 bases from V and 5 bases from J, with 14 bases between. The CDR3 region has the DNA TGTGCCAGCAGCGTAGGGTCCACCCGTGGGGAGACCCAGTACTTC. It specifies CASSVGSTRGETQYF.

The CDR3 DNA reads TGTGCCAGCAGCCCATCCGGCTGGGGGCGCGCTGAGACCCAGTACTTC. Protein: CASSPSGWGRAETQYF. The V call is TRBV11-2, the J call TRBJ2-5, with D tentatively TRBD1 (6 bases). Germline-derived CDR1 and CDR2 are SGHAT and FQNNGV. This CDR3 contains 16 residues. Between the trimmed V and J ends, which lost 5 bases and 5 bases, there was a span of 21 bases. The full variable domain, with the rest looked up from reference TRBV11-2 and TRBJ2-5, is EAGVAQSPRYKIIEKRQSVAFWCNPISGHATLYWYQQILGQGPKLLIQFQNNGVVDDSQLPKDRFSAERLKGVDSTLKIQPAKLEDSAVYLCASSPSGWGRAETQYFGPGTRLLVL.

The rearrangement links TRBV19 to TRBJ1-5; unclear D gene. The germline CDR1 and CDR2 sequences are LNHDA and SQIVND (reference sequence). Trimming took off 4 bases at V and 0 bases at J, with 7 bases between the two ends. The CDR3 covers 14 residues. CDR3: CASSNSGSNQPQHF. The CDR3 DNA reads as TGTGCCAGTAGTAATTCGGGTAGCAATCAGCCCCAGCATTTT.

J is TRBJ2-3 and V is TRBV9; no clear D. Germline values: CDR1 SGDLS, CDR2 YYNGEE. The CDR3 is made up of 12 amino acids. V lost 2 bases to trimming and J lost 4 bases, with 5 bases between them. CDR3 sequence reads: CASSVIPDTQYF. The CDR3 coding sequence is TGTGCCAGCAGCGTCATTCCAGATACGCAGTATTTT. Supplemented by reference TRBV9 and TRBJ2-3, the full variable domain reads DSGVTQTPKHLITATGQRVTLRCSPRSGDLSVYWYQQSLDQGLQFLIQYYNGEERAKGNILERFSAQQFPDLHSELNLSSLELGDSALYFCASSVIPDTQYFGPGTRLTVL.

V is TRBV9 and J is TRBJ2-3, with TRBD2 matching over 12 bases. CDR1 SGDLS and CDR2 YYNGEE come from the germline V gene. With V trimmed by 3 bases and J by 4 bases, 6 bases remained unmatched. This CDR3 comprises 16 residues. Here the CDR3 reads CASSGLAGEIADTQYF. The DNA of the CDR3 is TGTGCCAGCAGCGGACTAGCGGGGGAGATCGCAGATACGCAGTATTTT.

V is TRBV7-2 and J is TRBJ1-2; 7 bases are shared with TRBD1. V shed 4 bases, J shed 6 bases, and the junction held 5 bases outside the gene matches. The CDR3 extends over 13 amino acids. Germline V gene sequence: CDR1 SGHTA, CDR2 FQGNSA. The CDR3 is CASSSQTGNGYTF. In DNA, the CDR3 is TGTGCCAGCAGCTCCCAGACAGGGAATGGCTACACCTTC.

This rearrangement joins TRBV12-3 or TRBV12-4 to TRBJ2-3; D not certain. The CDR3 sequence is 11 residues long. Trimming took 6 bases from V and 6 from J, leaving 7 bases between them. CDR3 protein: CASSLEDTQYF. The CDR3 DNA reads TGTGCCAGCAGCCTGGAGGATACGCAGTATTTT.

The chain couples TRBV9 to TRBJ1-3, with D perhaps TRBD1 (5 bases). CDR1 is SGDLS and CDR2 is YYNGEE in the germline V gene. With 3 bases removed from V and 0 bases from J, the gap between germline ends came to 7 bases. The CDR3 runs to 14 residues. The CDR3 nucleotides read TGTGCCAGCAGCGCGGACACCTCTGGAAACACCATATATTTT. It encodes CASSADTSGNTIYF. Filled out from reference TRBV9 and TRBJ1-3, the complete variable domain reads DSGVTQTPKHLITATGQRVTLRCSPRSGDLSVYWYQQSLDQGLQFLIQYYNGEERAKGNILERFSAQQFPDLHSELNLSSLELGDSALYFCASSADTSGNTIYFGEGSWLTVV.

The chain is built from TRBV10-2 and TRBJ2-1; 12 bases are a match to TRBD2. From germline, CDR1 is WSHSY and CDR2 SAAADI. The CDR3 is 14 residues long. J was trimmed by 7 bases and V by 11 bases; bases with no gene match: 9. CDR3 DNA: TGCGCCGCGGGGCTAGCGGGGGGGCCGAATGAGCAGTTCTTC. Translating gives CAAGLAGGPNEQFF.

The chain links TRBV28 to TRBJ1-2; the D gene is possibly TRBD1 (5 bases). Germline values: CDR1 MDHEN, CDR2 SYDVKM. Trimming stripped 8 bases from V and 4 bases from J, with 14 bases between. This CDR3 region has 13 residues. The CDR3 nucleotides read TGTGCCAGCGGCAGACAGACGCCCTATGGCTACACCTTC. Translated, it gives CASGRQTPYGYTF.

The CDR3 sequence: CASSEEEINEKLFF. In nucleotides, the CDR3 is TGTGCCAGCAGTGAGGAAGAAATTAATGAAAAACTGTTTTTT. The chain is built from TRBV6-4 and TRBJ1-4; no firm D call. CDR3 size: 14 residues. V dropped 3 bases and J dropped 4 bases, with 9 bases sitting between them. Germline-derived CDR1 and CDR2 are MRHNA and SNTAGT.

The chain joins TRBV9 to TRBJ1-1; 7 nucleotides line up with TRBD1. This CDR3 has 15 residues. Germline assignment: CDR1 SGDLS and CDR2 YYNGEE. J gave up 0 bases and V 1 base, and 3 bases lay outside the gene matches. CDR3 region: CASSVQGQMNTEAFF. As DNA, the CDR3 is TGTGCCAGCAGCGTACAGGGACAGATGAACACTGAAGCTTTCTTT.

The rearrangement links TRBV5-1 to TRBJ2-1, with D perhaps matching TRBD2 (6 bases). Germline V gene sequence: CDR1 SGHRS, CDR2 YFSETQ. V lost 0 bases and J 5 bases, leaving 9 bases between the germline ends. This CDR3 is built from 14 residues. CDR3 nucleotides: TGCGCCAGCAGCTTGGAGGCGGGAAACAATGAGCAGTTCTTC. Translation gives CASSLEAGNNEQFF. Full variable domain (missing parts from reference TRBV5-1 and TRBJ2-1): KAGVTQTPRYLIKTRGQQVTLSCSPISGHRSVSWYQQTPGQGLQFLFEYFSETQRNKGNFPGRFSGRQFSNSRSEMNVSTLELGDSALYLCASSLEAGNNEQFFGPGTRLTVL.